These 30 T cell receptor beta chains came from one sample sequenced in a study of blood T cell repertoires in COVID-19 (dated by TCRdb to about 2020). The protocol used for the library was the immunoSEQ multiplex PCR assay. TCRdb stores this immuneACCESS table with in-frame sequences only. Part of the clones is absent; in the studies checked, under half of the shortfall reflects unresolved V genes, and no reason is known for the rest. The sample table lists 150,000 to 200,000 clones, roughly 90% of them with a count of one. Jointly, the top ten make up roughly 0.6% of the sample. The sequenced sample consisted of peripheral blood. These receptors were taken from a man aged 50 to 60 with acute or convalescent COVID-19.

The rearrangement uses TRBV19 and TRBJ1-1; D is perhaps TRBD1 (5 bases). CDR1 is LNHDA, CDR2 SQIVND, per germline (reference sequence). Trimming stripped 1 base from V and 3 bases from J, with 9 bases between. This CDR3 has 14 residues. CDR3 nucleotides: TGTGCCAGTAGTATAGCCGGGGGGGACACTGAAGCTTTCTTT. This translates into CASSIAGGDTEAFF.

V gene TRBV12-1 combines with J gene TRBJ1-2; TRBD1 was called by the table and not checked on the DNA. TRBV12-1 is flagged as a pseudogene. This CDR3 is built from 18 residues. CDR3 sequence reads: CASSFLKNTGGGNYGYTF. The CDR3, as DNA: TGTGCCAGCAGCTTTCTGAAAAATACAGGGGGAGGAAACTATGGCTACACCTTC.

V gene TRBV7-8 combines with J gene TRBJ1-1; the D is unclear. Looked up from germline, CDR1 is SGHVS and CDR2 is FQNEAQ. The CDR3 sequence is 15 residues long. The V gene lost 5 bases and the J gene lost 0 bases, with 13 bases spanning the gap. The CDR3 spells CASSHRTGLNTEAFF. In DNA form, the CDR3 reads TGTGCCAGCAGCCACCGGACGGGATTGAACACTGAAGCTTTCTTT.

This clone has only a few counts. The rearrangement joins TRBV18 to TRBJ1-1; D unresolved. Germline loops: CDR1 KGHSH, CDR2 LQKENI. This CDR3 is 14 amino acids long. Trimming removed 5 bases at V and 3 bases at J, with 13 bases between. The CDR3 loop is CASSRLHLDTEAFF. CDR3 coding DNA: TGTGCCAGCTCAAGACTACACTTGGACACTGAAGCTTTCTTT.

The J gene is TRBJ1-2, the V gene TRBV28; a possible D gene is TRBD1 (6 bases). V lost 7 bases and J lost 7, with 19 bases in between. The V gene's germline CDR1 is MDHEN and CDR2 SYDVKM. The CDR3 length is 14 residues. The CDR3 bases are TGTGCCAGCACGGGGTGGATACAGGGATCTGGCTACACCTTC. This translates into CASTGWIQGSGYTF.

This sequence joins TRBV28 and TRBJ1-3; D is undetermined. The CDR3 is 15 amino acids. CDR1 and CDR2 from the germline V gene are MDHEN and SYDVKM. The V gene lost 6 bases and the J gene lost 0 bases, with 12 bases spanning the gap. The CDR3 here is CASRPRRDSGNTIYF. CDR3 nucleotides: TGTGCCAGCAGACCCCGCCGGGACTCTGGAAACACCATATATTTT.

The chain couples TRBV24-1 to TRBJ2-7; TRBD1 might be the D (6 bases). V lost 3 bases to trimming and J lost 9 bases, with 20 bases between them. Looked up from germline, CDR1 is KGHDR and CDR2 is SFDVKD. The CDR3 extends over 15 amino acids. In DNA form, the CDR3 reads TGTGCCACCAGTGATCCGGGCAGGGGATCTCGCAGGCAGTACTTC. Its translation is CATSDPGRGSRRQYF.

The rearrangement uses TRBV7-9 and TRBJ2-7; 8 nucleotides match TRBD2. This CDR3 spans 17 amino acids. The V and J ends lost 5 bases and 0 bases, in that order; junction bases with no gene match: 12. Germline loops: CDR1 SEHNR, CDR2 FQNEAQ (reference sequence). The CDR3 coding sequence is TGTGCCAGCAGCCCCCCCCGGGGGGGTACGGCCTCCTACGAGCAGTACGTC. Residues: CASSPPRGGTASYEQYV.

The chain joins TRBV5-4 to TRBJ2-3, with 7 bases lining up with TRBD1. The CDR3 is 12 residues long. The ends lost 4 bases at V and 6 bases at J; junction bases unmatched: 2. Germline values: CDR1 SGHNT, CDR2 YYREEE (reference sequence). The CDR3 DNA reads TGTGCCAGCAGCCTACAGGGGGATACGCAGTATTTT. Its protein is CASSLQGDTQYF.

The count of this clone is one. The genes are TRBV2 and TRBJ1-3; D is ambiguous. The V end was cut by 7 bases, the J end by 0 bases, with 13 bases between. The germline V gene encodes CDR1 SNHLY and CDR2 FYNNEI. The CDR3 covers 15 residues. The CDR3 protein is CASTLEITSGNTIYF. The CDR3 nucleotides read TGTGCCAGCACGTTAGAGATTACCTCTGGAAACACCATATATTTT. Drawing the rest from reference TRBV2 and TRBJ1-3, the complete variable domain is EPEVTQTPSHQVTQMGQEVILRCVPISNHLYFYWYRQILGQKVEFLVSFYNNEISEKSEIFDDQFSVERPDGSNFTLKIRSTKLEDSAMYFCASTLEITSGNTIYFGEGSWLTVV.

The chain uses TRBV27 and TRBJ1-2; the D is unclear. Germline V gene lookup returns CDR1 MNHEY and CDR2 SMNVEV (reference sequence). Trimming took off 5 bases at V and 0 bases at J, with 16 bases between the two ends. The CDR3 sequence is 16 residues long. CDR3 DNA sequence: TGTGCCAGCAGTCCATATGACGGCCTAGCTAACTATGGCTACACCTTC. This encodes CASSPYDGLANYGYTF.

The chain is built from TRBV28 and TRBJ2-3; 8 bases match TRBD2. Per germline, CDR1 MDHEN and CDR2 SYDVKM. J lost 0 bases, V lost 5 bases, and 4 bases had no gene match. This CDR3 is 15 amino acids long. Here the CDR3 reads CASSRLARSTDTQYF. DNA for the CDR3: TGTGCCAGCAGTCGACTAGCGCGTAGCACAGATACGCAGTATTTT.

The chain links TRBV11-2 to TRBJ2-5; D perhaps matches TRBD2 (5 bases). In germline, CDR1 is SGHAT, CDR2 FQNNGV. The length of the CDR3 is 16 residues. Trimming took 0 bases from V and 5 from J, leaving 16 bases between them. The CDR3 reads CASSLDPGDTGETQYF. CDR3 DNA: TGTGCCAGCAGCTTAGATCCGGGCGACACGGGGGAGACCCAGTACTTC.

This clone has a single count. At one end, the junction sequence differs from germline, possibly due to a read error. The chain is built from TRBV18 and TRBJ1-3; possibly TRBD1 for D (6 bases). The CDR3 has 15 residues. Germline loops: CDR1 KGHSH, CDR2 LQKENI. This CDR3 is CASSTPGTTGNTIYF. The CDR3 nucleotides read TGTGCCAGCTCAACACCCGGGACAACTGGAAACACCATATATTTT.

The chain employs TRBV5-4 and TRBJ2-5; D may be TRBD2 (6 bases). Germline loops: CDR1 SGHNT, CDR2 YYREEE (reference sequence). Trimming cost V 1 base and J 7 bases, with 14 bases left between them. The CDR3 runs to 14 residues. CDR3 loop: CASSLTGESATQYF. CDR3 coding DNA: TGTGCCAGCAGCTTGACGGGAGAGTCAGCGACCCAGTACTTC. Drawing the rest from reference TRBV5-4 and TRBJ2-5, the complete variable domain is ETGVTQSPTHLIKTRGQQVTLRCSSQSGHNTVSWYQQALGQGPQFIFQYYREEENGRGNFPPRFSGLQFPNYSSELNVNALELDDSALYLCASSLTGESATQYFGPGTRLLVL.

This chain joins TRBV7-2 and TRBJ2-1, with D hard to call. Germline V gene data show CDR1 as SGHTA and CDR2 as FQGNSA. V lost 0 bases to trimming and J lost 0 bases, with 9 bases between them. This CDR3 is 16 amino acids long. The CDR3: CASSLAGSHSYNEQFF. The CDR3 coding sequence is TGTGCCAGCAGCTTAGCTGGCAGTCACTCCTACAATGAGCAGTTCTTC.

This clone was found once. J is TRBJ1-5 and V is TRBV6-5; 8 bases are a match to TRBD1. The junction had 6 bases not matched to a gene; V was cut back by 8 bases and J by 6 bases. From germline, CDR1 is MNHEY and CDR2 SVGAGI. The CDR3 covers 13 residues. The CDR3 loop is CASAGGAGQPQHF. The CDR3 DNA reads as TGTGCCAGCGCAGGGGGCGCGGGTCAGCCCCAGCATTTT.

In nucleotides, the CDR3 is TGTGCCAGCAGCCAACAGCACGGGGAGCTGTTTTTT. It yields the protein CASSQQHGELFF. The rearrangement joins TRBV11-2 to TRBJ2-2; D unclear. With 5 bases removed from V and 7 bases from J, the gap between germline ends came to 8 bases. Germline CDR1 is SGHAT and CDR2 is FQNNGV. The CDR3 is 12 amino acids.

The chain employs TRBV21-1 and TRBJ2-4; TRBD1, the table's D call, was not compared with the DNA. TRBV21-1 is termed a pseudogene. The CDR3 spans 15 residues. CDR3 in amino acids: CASSKGRGSKNIQYF. For the CDR3, the DNA is TGTGCCAGCAGCAAAGGCAGGGGTTCCAAAAACATTCAGTACTTC.

The chain is built from TRBV28 and TRBJ2-1; 7 bases are shared with TRBD2. V lost 6 bases, J lost 0 bases, and 8 bases stayed unmatched. Germline V gives CDR1 MDHEN, CDR2 SYDVKM. The CDR3 runs to 16 residues. In nucleotides, the CDR3 is TGTGCCAGCAGAATAGCGGGCCTTAGCTCCTACAATGAGCAGTTCTTC. Protein: CASRIAGLSSYNEQFF.

The rearrangement uses TRBV6-5 and TRBJ1-5, with D unresolved. Germline CDR1 and CDR2: MNHEY and SVGAGI. The CDR3 sequence is 15 residues long. The V end was cut by 0 bases, the J end by 3 bases, with 9 bases between. CDR3 bases: TGTGCCAGCAGTTACTCGATAGAACTCAATCAGCCCCAGCATTTT. It codes for CASSYSIELNQPQHF.

This sequence joins TRBV2 and TRBJ2-3; 13 bases line up with TRBD2. The V gene end was trimmed by 3 bases and the J gene end by 1 base; junction bases not matched to a gene: 13. From germline, CDR1 is SNHLY and CDR2 FYNNEI. CDR3 length equals 20 residues. The CDR3 region is CASSEKFRTSGRDGTDTQYF. The CDR3 DNA sequence: TGTGCCAGCAGTGAGAAGTTTAGGACTAGCGGGAGAGACGGCACAGATACGCAGTATTTT.

V gene TRBV19 combines with J gene TRBJ2-1; 7 bases are shared with TRBD1. The trim removed 6 bases at V and 0 bases at J, leaving 5 bases unmatched. Germline-derived CDR1 and CDR2 are LNHDA and SQIVND (reference sequence). The CDR3 covers 15 residues. CDR3 in amino acids: CASSSQGSSYNEQFF. The DNA of the CDR3 is TGTGCCAGTAGCTCACAGGGGAGCTCCTACAATGAGCAGTTCTTC.

The CDR3 region is CASSKRQGVIYEQYF. The DNA for the CDR3 is TGTGCCAGCAGCAAAAGACAGGGGGTTATCTACGAGCAGTACTTC. J is TRBJ2-7 and V is TRBV5-4, with 9 bases identical to TRBD1. The V gene's germline CDR1 is SGHNT and CDR2 YYREEE (reference sequence). The J segment lost 3 bases and the V segment lost 4 bases, leaving 8 bases of the junction unmatched. CDR3 length: 15 amino acids.

This chain joins TRBV28 and TRBJ2-7; weak D call: TRBD1 (5 bases). The CDR3 is 16 amino acids. V lost 1 base, J lost 6 bases, and 19 bases lay in between. The germline V gene encodes CDR1 MDHEN and CDR2 SYDVKM. The DNA of the CDR3 is TGTGCCAGCAGTTTATTCTCAGGACAAGAGAACGGCGAGCAGTACTTC. Translated, it gives CASSLFSGQENGEQYF.

The rearrangement uses TRBV6-6 and TRBJ2-1; 13 nucleotides match TRBD2. Per the germline V gene, CDR1 is MNHNY and CDR2 is SVGAGI (reference sequence). The CDR3 totals 15 residues. Germline trimming cut 5 bases from V and 4 bases from J; bases unmatched to any gene: 2. The CDR3 is CASSLTSGRYNEQFF. DNA for the CDR3: TGTGCCAGCAGTCTGACTAGCGGGAGGTACAATGAGCAGTTCTTC.

This clone was observed a single time. V usage is TRBV6-1 and J usage is TRBJ1-4, with no clear D. The germline gives CDR1 MNHNS, CDR2 SASEGT. The CDR3 has 15 amino acids. V dropped 1 base and J dropped 7 bases, with 13 bases sitting between them. This CDR3 is CASSEDLFGSEKLFF. DNA for the CDR3: TGTGCCAGCAGTGAAGATTTGTTCGGGAGTGAAAAACTGTTTTTT.

J is TRBJ1-6 and V is TRBV19; D is uncertain. Trimming removed 4 bases at V and 0 bases at J, with 10 bases between. The CDR3 sequence is 16 residues long. In germline, CDR1 is LNHDA, CDR2 SQIVND (reference sequence). The CDR3 loop is CASSTRGGSYNSPLHF. As DNA, the CDR3 is TGTGCCAGTAGTACTCGGGGAGGCTCCTATAATTCACCCCTCCACTTT.

This sequence joins TRBV9 and TRBJ1-5; 9 bases align to TRBD1. J was trimmed by 2 bases and V by 3 bases; bases with no gene match: 21. CDR1 is SGDLS, CDR2 YYNGEE, per germline. This CDR3 contains 21 residues. In DNA, the CDR3 is TGTGCCAGCAGCGCCCCCCATCCGGGACAGGGAGGCGTGGGGGGCAATCAGCCCCAGCATTTT. It specifies CASSAPHPGQGGVGGNQPQHF.

The V call is TRBV10-3, the J call TRBJ1-3; 7 positions agree with TRBD1. Germline CDR1 ENHRY, CDR2 SYGVKD. Trimming cost V 6 bases and J 4 bases; bases outside gene matches: 6. The CDR3 extends over 14 amino acids. The CDR3 spells CAISDRDYGNTIYF. The CDR3 nucleotides read TGTGCCATCAGCGACAGGGATTACGGAAACACCATATATTTT.